This TCR beta chain is from a study of blood T cells in healthy people across ages. Then a second PCR, running roughly 7 to 11 cycles, was carried out with a sample-barcoded 5' primer and a J-beta primer mix. TCRdb ran MiXCR on the 5' RACE reads and lists one entry per CDR3 protein. The sample consists of 450,000 to 600,000 distinct CDR3 sequences, approximately 26% of them appearing once. The table lists this clonotype with a few counts. CDR1 and CDR2 from the germline V gene are SEHNR and FQNEAQ (reference sequence). The length of the CDR3 is 13 residues. Deletions cut 4 bases from V and 8 bases from J, with 11 bases between. These same records also appear under a second study, on T cells of mothers and their children.

This chain joins TRBV7-9 and TRBJ1-4; D gene uncertain. This receptor was identified in a boy aged 2-15 years in good health. Sequences were obtained from blood. CDR3: CASSSRSGEKLFF. In DNA, the CDR3 is TGTGCCAGCAGCTCCCGCTCGGGGGAAAAACTGTTTTTT.